This record concerns one T cell receptor beta chain sequence. Its antigen is undetermined. This entry belongs to a study of post-analysis software for immune sequencing data. V was clipped by 6 bases and J by 5 bases; unmatched bases: 8. CDR1 is MNHEY and CDR2 is SVGAGI in the germline V gene. This CDR3 comprises 14 residues. Libraries were made from TCR beta cDNA, and they carried unique molecular identifiers. TCRdb re-called the PCR reads through MiXCR, storing one row per CDR3 protein. Here the sample spans about 540,000 distinct CDR3 sequences, roughly 34% being singletons. Study-wide results and limits: Those with multiple sclerosis, the patient group, showed significantly lower normalized Chao1 diversity than controls. Patients showed TRBV5-6, TRBV5-1 and TRBV20-1 among 4 or 5 TRBV segments more frequent than in controls.

This clonotype originated in a girl aged 2-17 years with multiple sclerosis. Source material: blood. The genes are TRBV6-5 and TRBJ1-1, with 8 bases identical to TRBD1. The DNA for the CDR3 is TGTGCCAGCAGAACTAGACAGGGGCGGACTGAAGCTTTCTTT. Protein product: CASRTRQGRTEAFF.